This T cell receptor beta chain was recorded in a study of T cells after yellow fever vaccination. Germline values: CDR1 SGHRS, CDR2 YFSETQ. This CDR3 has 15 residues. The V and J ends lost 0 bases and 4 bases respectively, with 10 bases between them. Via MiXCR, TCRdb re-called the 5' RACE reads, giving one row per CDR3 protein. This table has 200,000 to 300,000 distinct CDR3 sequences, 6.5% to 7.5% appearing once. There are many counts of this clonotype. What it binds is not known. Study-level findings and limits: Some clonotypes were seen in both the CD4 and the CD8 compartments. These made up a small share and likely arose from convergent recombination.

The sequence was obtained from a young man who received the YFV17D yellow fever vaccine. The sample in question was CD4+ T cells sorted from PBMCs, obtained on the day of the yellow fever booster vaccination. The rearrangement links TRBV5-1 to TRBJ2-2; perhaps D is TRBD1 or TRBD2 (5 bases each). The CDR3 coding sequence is TGCGCCAGCAGCTTGGAGGGACCCTCCACCGGGGAGCTGTTTTTT. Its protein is CASSLEGPSTGELFF.